This TCR beta chain is drawn from a study of blood T cells in healthy people across ages. Using a J-beta primer mix together with a sample-barcoded 5' primer, a second PCR was run for roughly 6 to 11 cycles. TCRdb recomputed calls from the 5' RACE reads with MiXCR, one row per CDR3 protein. The profile shows 1.5 million to 2 million distinct CDR3 sequences, 28% of them singletons. In its sample, this clonotype was seen a few times. The germline V and J ends were trimmed by 5 bases and 7 bases, with 20 bases remaining between them. This CDR3 is 15 amino acids long. Germline-derived CDR1 and CDR2 are SEHNR and FQNEAQ (reference sequence).

The chain combines TRBV7-9 with TRBJ2-5, with TRBD1 as a possible D gene (5 bases). The specimen sequenced was blood. The TCR was taken from a woman in her 30s in good health. CDR3 nucleotides: TGTGCCAGCAGCCCCGTTCAGGGCCCCTCGGGGACCCAGTACTTC. This encodes CASSPVQGPSGTQYF.